The TCR beta chain under discussion was sequenced for a study of neurological immune-mediated disorders. General study points: Patients with HTLV-1-associated myelopathy showed the most TCR clonal expansion. Those with multiple sclerosis showed the least, falling below healthy controls.

At least ten counts were recorded for this clonotype. Its antigen remains unknown. 5'RACE with 10-nucleotide random UMIs produced the cDNA. The yield of each sequencing run was over 180 million TCR-beta sequences from 15-18 subjects. TCRdb reprocessed the 5' RACE reads with MiXCR, giving one entry per CDR3 protein. In the table there are around 67,000 distinct CDR3 sequences, roughly 5.5% of which are singletons. The junction had 9 bases not matched to a gene; V was cut back by 0 bases and J by 2 bases. CDR3 length: 17 residues. Germline assignment: CDR1 MNHEY and CDR2 SVGAGI. Sample: PBMCs. The V call is TRBV6-5, the J call TRBJ2-5; TRBD1 matches at 7 bases. The clonotype comes from a man in his late teens or twenties with multiple sclerosis. The CDR3 DNA is TGTGCCAGCAGTTACTCGACTGGGCCGGGACAGCAAGAGACCCAGTACTTC. This translates into CASSYSTGPGQQETQYF.